This T cell receptor beta chain was found in a study of blood T cell repertoires in COVID-19. In the study overall: Samples representing acute and convalescent COVID-19 were sourced from the United States, Italy and Spain.

Between the trimmed V and J ends, which lost 0 bases and 3 bases, there was a span of 8 bases. Germline loops: CDR1 SEHNR, CDR2 FQNEAQ (reference sequence). The CDR3 is made up of 15 amino acids. Source study methods: Reference gene primer amplification in the assay estimated nucleated cell counts. Produced via immunoSEQ multiplex PCR; TCRdb's table is partial and in-frame only. The DNA gave D and trimming, while V, J and clone size come from that table. The sample holds under 350,000 clones; more than 85% are singletons and the top ten take around 4.4%. Sequenced: peripheral blood. V usage is TRBV7-9 and J usage is TRBJ2-2; weak D call: TRBD1 (6 bases). This TCR came from a man in his forties with acute or convalescent COVID-19. CDR3 region: CASSLAQGHTGELFF. The CDR3 nucleotides read TGTGCCAGCAGCTTAGCACAGGGCCACACCGGGGAGCTGTTTTTT. Full variable domain (rest looked up from reference TRBV7-9 and TRBJ2-2): DTGVSQNPRHKITKRGQNVTFRCDPISEHNRLYWYRQTLGQGPEFLTYFQNEAQLEKSRLLSDRFSAERPKGSFSTLEIQRTEQGDSAMYLCASSLAQGHTGELFFGEGSRLTVL.